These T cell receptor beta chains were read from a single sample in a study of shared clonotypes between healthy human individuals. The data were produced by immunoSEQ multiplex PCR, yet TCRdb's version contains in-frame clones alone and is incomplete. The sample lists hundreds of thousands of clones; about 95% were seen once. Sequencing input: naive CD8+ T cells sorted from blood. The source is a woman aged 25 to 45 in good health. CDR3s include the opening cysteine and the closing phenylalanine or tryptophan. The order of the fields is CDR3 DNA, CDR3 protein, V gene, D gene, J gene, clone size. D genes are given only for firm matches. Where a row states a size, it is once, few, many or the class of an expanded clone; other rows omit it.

TGTGCCAGCAGGAAAGATTACAATGAGCAGTTCTTC,CASRKDYNEQFF,TRBV28,-,TRBJ2-1,-
TGTGCCAGCAGTTTTACCGGACTCAGCTCCTACGAGCAGTACTTC,CASSFTGLSSYEQYF,TRBV6-5,-,TRBJ2-7,-
TGTGCCAGCAGTTACGGGGAGACGGAGGACCAAGAGACCCAGTACTTC,CASSYGETEDQETQYF,TRBV6-5,-,TRBJ2-5,-
TGCAGCGTTAGATCCAGGGGTTTGTCCTACGAGCAGTACTTC,CSVRSRGLSYEQYF,TRBV29-1,-,TRBJ2-7,once
TGTGCCAGCAGCGTAGACGGTAGCGGGAGTCTCCACGAGCAGTACTTC,CASSVDGSGSLHEQYF,TRBV9,TRBD2,TRBJ2-7,-
TGTGCCAGTGAGGTAACGGGAGGCACCGGGGAGCTGTTTTTT,CASEVTGGTGELFF,TRBV27,TRBD2,TRBJ2-2,-
TGTGCCTGGGGACTAGTCGGGTGGGATGAGCAGTTCTTC,CAWGLVGWDEQFF,TRBV30,TRBD2,TRBJ2-1,-
TGTGCCAGCAGTTCCGACACACGCTATGGCTACACCTTC,CASSSDTRYGYTF,TRBV6-6,-,TRBJ1-2,-
TGTGCCAGCACCGACCAGACTTACTCTGGAAACACCATATATTTT,CASTDQTYSGNTIYF,TRBV2,-,TRBJ1-3,-
TGTGCCAGCAGCCGACAGGGAGGACCCTTTCCCACAGATACGCAGTATTTT,CASSRQGGPFPTDTQYF,TRBV28,-,TRBJ2-3,-
TGTGCCAGCAGTTACTCCAACAATGAGCAGTTCTTC,CASSYSNNEQFF,TRBV6-5,-,TRBJ2-1,-
TGTGCCAGCAGCTTAGGGACAGGCCTCTATGGCTACACCTTC,CASSLGTGLYGYTF,TRBV11-2,TRBD1,TRBJ1-2,once
TGTGCCAGCAGTTTACTGACTAGCGGAAGAGAGACCCAGTACTTC,CASSLLTSGRETQYF,TRBV27,TRBD2,TRBJ2-5,-
TGTGCCAGCAGCCCCAGCGGACGGTCCCTCGGCAATGAGCAGTTCTTC,CASSPSGRSLGNEQFF,TRBV5-6,-,TRBJ2-1,-
TGTGCCAGCACCTTAACAGTTAATAGCAATCAGCCCCAGCATTTT,CASTLTVNSNQPQHF,TRBV27,-,TRBJ1-5,-
TGTGCCAGCAGTTTAGGAACAGCAATCGGGAATCAGCCCCAGCATTTT,CASSLGTAIGNQPQHF,TRBV28,-,TRBJ1-5,-
TGTGCCAGCAGTTTTAGGGGACTAGCACTCAATGAGCAGTTCTTC,CASSFRGLALNEQFF,TRBV27,TRBD2,TRBJ2-1,-
TGTGCCAGCAGCCAATCCCGGGGGACAGGGCACAATTTC,CASSQSRGTGHNF,TRBV16,TRBD1,TRBJ1-2,-
TGTGCCAGCAGTTTCGACAGTCCCTACAATGAGCAGTTCTTC,CASSFDSPYNEQFF,TRBV6-6,-,TRBJ2-1,-
TGTGCCAGCAGCCAAAGGGGGACGAGGAACACTGAAGCTTTCTTT,CASSQRGTRNTEAFF,TRBV28,-,TRBJ1-1,-
TGTGCCACCAGCAGCGGACTAGCGGGAGGATTCACCGGGGAGCTGTTTTTT,CATSSGLAGGFTGELFF,TRBV15,TRBD2,TRBJ2-2,-
TGTGCCAGCAGCCCGAGCCCGGACTTTTCCTACGAGCAGTACTTC,CASSPSPDFSYEQYF,TRBV9,-,TRBJ2-7,-
TGTGCCAGCAGCCTCCAACAGGGGCCCAGCTCCTACGAGCAGTACTTC,CASSLQQGPSSYEQYF,TRBV5-4,TRBD1,TRBJ2-7,-
TGTGCCAGCAGTTTATCGATGGCGGACTTGAACAATGAGCAGTTCTTC,CASSLSMADLNNEQFF,TRBV27,-,TRBJ2-1,-
TGTGCCAGCAGCTCCTTAGCGGGACACGGCGAGCAGTACTTC,CASSSLAGHGEQYF,TRBV13,TRBD2,TRBJ2-7,-
TGCGCCAGCAGTACAGGGGTTCTATCCTACGAGCAGTACTTC,CASSTGVLSYEQYF,TRBV10-2,TRBD1,TRBJ2-7,-
TGTGCCAGTAGTATCGGGACAGGGGGAAATGGCTACACCTTC,CASSIGTGGNGYTF,TRBV19,TRBD1,TRBJ1-2,-
TGTGCCAGCACCGAAAGGGGTAGCGGGACCTCCTACGAGCAGTACTTC,CASTERGSGTSYEQYF,TRBV5-6,TRBD2,TRBJ2-7,-
TGCAGCGTTGTAGGCGGTGGCACGGCGAACACCGGGGAGCTGTTTTTT,CSVVGGGTANTGELFF,TRBV29-1,-,TRBJ2-2,-
TGCAGCGTTGAAGAGTCGCCGAAAGATACGCAGTATTTT,CSVEESPKDTQYF,TRBV29-1,-,TRBJ2-3,-
TGTGCCAGCAGTTTATCGCCCGGGACGAGCGCGGCCAAAAACATTCAGTACTTC,CASSLSPGTSAAKNIQYF,TRBV27,-,TRBJ2-4,-
TGTGCCAGCAGCGGGACAGGATTGCCTCACTATGGCTACACCTTC,CASSGTGLPHYGYTF,TRBV7-9,TRBD1,TRBJ1-2,-
TGTGCCAGCAGTTCCACCACCCAAGAGACCCAGTACTTC,CASSSTTQETQYF,TRBV27,-,TRBJ2-5,-
TGTGCCAGTTTCGACGGGACTAGCGGGAGGGCCTTGAACACCGGGGAGCTGTTTTTT,CASFDGTSGRALNTGELFF,TRBV19,TRBD2,TRBJ2-2,once
TGTGCCAGCAGCGCCGAGGGGGTCACTCAGTATACAGATACGCAGTATTTT,CASSAEGVTQYTDTQYF,TRBV14,-,TRBJ2-3,-
TGCAGCGTTGAATTACGAGCGGGAGGGTTCAATGAGCAGTTCTTC,CSVELRAGGFNEQFF,TRBV29-1,TRBD2,TRBJ2-1,-
TGTGCCAGCAGACCACGTCGGGACTTTAATACCTACGAGCAGTACTTC,CASRPRRDFNTYEQYF,TRBV27,-,TRBJ2-7,-
TGTGCCAGCAGTCAAACTAGTACCTACGAGCAGTACTTC,CASSQTSTYEQYF,TRBV5-4,-,TRBJ2-7,-
TGTGCCAGCAGTTCAGGGCTTAGCAATCAGCCCCAGCATTTT,CASSSGLSNQPQHF,TRBV25-1,-,TRBJ1-5,-
TGTGCCAGCAGTTTACGGGGAATCCATGGCTACACCTTC,CASSLRGIHGYTF,TRBV27,-,TRBJ1-2,-
TGTGCCAGCAGCTCAACACGGGGGGAGACCGGGGAGCTGTTTTTT,CASSSTRGETGELFF,TRBV11-3,TRBD2,TRBJ2-2,once
TGTGCCAGCAGCAGCGGGACGGCCCCTCGGGGTGAAAAACTGTTTTTT,CASSSGTAPRGEKLFF,TRBV13,-,TRBJ1-4,-
TGTGCCAGCAGCCTAATCCCGGGGCGACCAAACACTGAAGCTTTCTTT,CASSLIPGRPNTEAFF,TRBV5-4,-,TRBJ1-1,-
TGTGCCAGCAGTTTAACCGGGACTAGCGGGTATGAGCAGTTCTTC,CASSLTGTSGYEQFF,TRBV28,TRBD2,TRBJ2-1,-
TGTGCCAGTAGTATTGGGTTGGGCGGACAGGACGAGCAGTACTTC,CASSIGLGGQDEQYF,TRBV19,TRBD1,TRBJ2-7,-
TGTGCCAGCAGCCGAGACAGGGGGACTAGCGGGAGAGATACGCAGTATTTT,CASSRDRGTSGRDTQYF,TRBV28,TRBD2,TRBJ2-3,-
TGCGCCAGCAGCCCCGGGACACCGAACACTGAAGCTTTCTTT,CASSPGTPNTEAFF,TRBV4-1,-,TRBJ1-1,once
TGTGCCAGCAAGACAGGGCTGAACACTGAAGCTTTCTTT,CASKTGLNTEAFF,TRBV27,TRBD1,TRBJ1-1,-
TGTGCCAGCAGTTCGGGGTCAGATACGCAGTATTTT,CASSSGSDTQYF,TRBV6-6,-,TRBJ2-3,-
TGTGCCAGCAGTTATGGAAACAATCAGCCCCAGCATTTT,CASSYGNNQPQHF,TRBV27,-,TRBJ1-5,-
TGTGCCAGCAACCCCAGGGCGACCCTCACCGGGGAGCTGTTTTTT,CASNPRATLTGELFF,TRBV27,-,TRBJ2-2,-
TGTGCCAGCAGCCCGACGTGGCCCAGCCGTAATGAAAAACTGTTTTTT,CASSPTWPSRNEKLFF,TRBV7-9,-,TRBJ1-4,-
TGTGCCAGCAGTTATGGCAGGGGATCTGGGATCACAGATACGCAGTATTTT,CASSYGRGSGITDTQYF,TRBV27,-,TRBJ2-3,-